These T cell receptor beta chains were read from a single sample in a study of blood T cell repertoires in COVID-19. This table comes from immunoSEQ multiplex PCR, and its TCRdb copy is limited to in-frame clones, with some not included. The table has a few hundred thousand clones, about 80% seen once. Sequenced sample: PBMCs or T cells enriched from blood (not recorded which). The receptors come from a woman aged 40 to 55 with acute COVID-19. CDR3s include the opening cysteine and the closing phenylalanine or tryptophan. Fields, in order: CDR3 protein, CDR3 DNA, J gene, V gene, D gene, clone size. A D gene is named only where the DNA matches it firmly. Rows give clone size only sometimes, using once, few, many, or a class for an expanded clone.

CDR3 protein: CASSRNTGGPNEKLFF
CDR3 DNA: TGTGCCAGCTCACGCAATACAGGGGGGCCTAATGAAAAACTGTTTTTT
J gene: TRBJ1-4
V gene: TRBV18
D gene: TRBD1
clone size: .

CDR3 protein: CASSQEGTGGADTQYF
CDR3 DNA: TGTGCCAGCAGCCAAGAAGGTACGGGAGGGGCAGATACGCAGTATTTT
J gene: TRBJ2-3
V gene: TRBV4-2
D gene: TRBD2
clone size: .

CDR3 protein: CASSIGGADTEAFF
CDR3 DNA: TGTGCCAGTAGTATAGGGGGCGCGGACACTGAAGCTTTCTTT
J gene: TRBJ1-1
V gene: TRBV19
D gene: .
clone size: .

CDR3 protein: CASSLTGEWETQYF
CDR3 DNA: TGTGCCAGCAGCCTGACAGGGGAGTGGGAGACCCAGTACTTC
J gene: TRBJ2-5
V gene: TRBV7-9
D gene: TRBD1
clone size: .

CDR3 protein: CASSLAPGELFF
CDR3 DNA: TGTGCCAGCAGCTTGGCTCCTGGGGAGCTGTTTTTT
J gene: TRBJ2-2
V gene: TRBV5-4
D gene: .
clone size: .

CDR3 protein: CASSLGAGDYGYTF
CDR3 DNA: TGTGCCAGCAGCTTAGGGGCCGGGGACTATGGCTACACCTTC
J gene: TRBJ1-2
V gene: TRBV7-6
D gene: .
clone size: .

CDR3 protein: CASSVASTEAFF
CDR3 DNA: TGTGCCAGCAGCGTAGCGTCCACTGAAGCTTTCTTT
J gene: TRBJ1-1
V gene: TRBV9
D gene: .
clone size: .

CDR3 protein: CASSPSRDRSSYEQYF
CDR3 DNA: TGTGCCAGCAGCCCAAGTAGGGACAGGAGCTCCTACGAGCAGTACTTC
J gene: TRBJ2-7
V gene: TRBV9
D gene: TRBD1
clone size: .

CDR3 protein: CAWSYPEQGNQPQHF
CDR3 DNA: TGTGCCTGGAGTTACCCCGAGCAGGGCAATCAGCCCCAGCATTTT
J gene: TRBJ1-5
V gene: TRBV30
D gene: .
clone size: few

CDR3 protein: CASSLPRTSGRTWSSYNEQFF
CDR3 DNA: TGCGCCAGCAGCTTGCCCCGGACTAGCGGGAGGACCTGGAGCTCCTACAATGAGCAGTTCTTC
J gene: TRBJ2-1
V gene: TRBV5-1
D gene: TRBD2
clone size: .

CDR3 protein: CASKKRDGGGELFF
CDR3 DNA: TGTGCCAGCAAAAAGCGGGATGGTGGCGGGGAGCTGTTTTTT
J gene: TRBJ2-2
V gene: TRBV2
D gene: TRBD2
clone size: once

CDR3 protein: CASSLSYQPQHF
CDR3 DNA: TGTGCCAGCAGTTTATCTTATCAGCCCCAGCATTTT
J gene: TRBJ1-5
V gene: TRBV28
D gene: .
clone size: .

CDR3 protein: CASNYPGTGYGYTF
CDR3 DNA: TGTGCCAGCAATTATCCTGGGACAGGCTATGGCTACACCTTC
J gene: TRBJ1-2
V gene: TRBV6-2/TRBV6-3
D gene: TRBD1
clone size: .

CDR3 protein: CASRGNAGRGTEAFF
CDR3 DNA: TGTGCCAGCAGGGGGAATGCGGGACGGGGAACTGAAGCTTTCTTT
J gene: TRBJ1-1
V gene: TRBV2
D gene: .
clone size: .

CDR3 protein: CASSLPATNEKLFF
CDR3 DNA: TGTGCCAGCAGCTTGCCAGCAACTAATGAAAAACTGTTTTTT
J gene: TRBJ1-4
V gene: TRBV5-6
D gene: .
clone size: .

CDR3 protein: CASTHESLTEAFF
CDR3 DNA: TGTGCCAGCACCCACGAGTCTTTGACTGAAGCTTTCTTT
J gene: TRBJ1-1
V gene: TRBV3-1/TRBV3-2
D gene: .
clone size: .

CDR3 protein: CASSLTGTYNEQFF
CDR3 DNA: TGTGCCAGCAGCTTGACGGGAACCTACAATGAGCAGTTCTTC
J gene: TRBJ2-1
V gene: TRBV5-5
D gene: .
clone size: once

CDR3 protein: CASTEDTYGYTF
CDR3 DNA: TGTGCCAGCACTGAGGACACCTATGGCTACACCTTC
J gene: TRBJ1-2
V gene: TRBV2
D gene: .
clone size: .

CDR3 protein: CASSLERAGYEQYF
CDR3 DNA: TGTGCCAGCAGCTTAGAGAGAGCGGGGTACGAGCAGTACTTC
J gene: TRBJ2-7
V gene: TRBV7-2
D gene: TRBD2
clone size: .

CDR3 protein: CASSVGDGLNNSPLHF
CDR3 DNA: TGTGCCAGCAGCGTAGGAGACGGACTCAATAATTCACCCCTCCACTTT
J gene: TRBJ1-6
V gene: TRBV9
D gene: .
clone size: .

CDR3 protein: CAWGTGLGSNYGYTF
CDR3 DNA: TGTGCCTGGGGAACAGGGTTGGGGTCCAACTATGGCTACACCTTC
J gene: TRBJ1-2
V gene: TRBV30
D gene: .
clone size: .

CDR3 protein: CASSLYRTGVGYTF
CDR3 DNA: TGTGCCAGCAGTTTGTATCGGACAGGGGTCGGCTACACCTTC
J gene: TRBJ1-2
V gene: TRBV27
D gene: TRBD1
clone size: .

CDR3 protein: CASTEESRRFNYGYTF
CDR3 DNA: TGTGCCAGTACTGAGGAGTCCCGGAGATTTAACTATGGCTACACCTTC
J gene: TRBJ1-2
V gene: TRBV19
D gene: .
clone size: .

CDR3 protein: CASSFGRQGKQPQHF
CDR3 DNA: TGTGCCAGCAGTTTCGGAAGACAGGGCAAACAGCCCCAGCATTTT
J gene: TRBJ1-5
V gene: TRBV6-6
D gene: TRBD1
clone size: .

CDR3 protein: CASSRISGRDNEQFF
CDR3 DNA: TGTGCCAGCAGCCGTATCAGCGGGAGGGACAATGAGCAGTTCTTC
J gene: TRBJ2-1
V gene: TRBV7-2
D gene: TRBD2
clone size: .

CDR3 protein: CASRGSGGAGETQYF
CDR3 DNA: TGTGCCAGCAGGGGAAGCGGGGGGGCAGGAGAGACCCAGTACTTC
J gene: TRBJ2-5
V gene: TRBV28
D gene: TRBD2
clone size: .

CDR3 protein: CASSLDRGRDGYTF
CDR3 DNA: TGTGCCAGCTCCCTCGACAGGGGGCGGGATGGCTACACCTTC
J gene: TRBJ1-2
V gene: TRBV18
D gene: TRBD1
clone size: .

CDR3 protein: CASSPGLAETQYF
CDR3 DNA: TGTGCCAGCAGCCCAGGACTAGCAGAGACCCAGTACTTC
J gene: TRBJ2-5
V gene: TRBV7-2
D gene: TRBD2
clone size: .

CDR3 protein: CASSQDLGFSYEQYF
CDR3 DNA: TGTGCCAGCAGCCAAGATCTTGGCTTCTCCTACGAGCAGTACTTC
J gene: TRBJ2-7
V gene: TRBV4-2
D gene: .
clone size: once

CDR3 protein: CASSNWIYTGRDSPLHF
CDR3 DNA: TGTGCCAGCAGCAACTGGATCTACACGGGTCGTGATTCACCCCTCCACTTT
J gene: TRBJ1-6
V gene: TRBV21-1
D gene: .
clone size: .

CDR3 protein: CASSLRDRGLGETQYF
CDR3 DNA: TGTGCCAGCAGCTTAAGGGACAGGGGGCTAGGAGAGACCCAGTACTTC
J gene: TRBJ2-5
V gene: TRBV7-2
D gene: TRBD1
clone size: .

CDR3 protein: CASSDRGSGYTF
CDR3 DNA: TGCGCCAGCAGCGACAGGGGAAGTGGCTACACCTTC
J gene: TRBJ1-2
V gene: TRBV5-1
D gene: TRBD1
clone size: .

CDR3 protein: CASTGTGHDTEAFF
CDR3 DNA: TGCGCCAGCACCGGAACAGGGCATGACACTGAAGCTTTCTTT
J gene: TRBJ1-1
V gene: TRBV5-1
D gene: .
clone size: .

CDR3 protein: CASMLAGGQNEQFF
CDR3 DNA: TGTGCCAGCATGCTAGCGGGGGGGCAGAATGAGCAGTTCTTC
J gene: TRBJ2-1
V gene: TRBV7-8
D gene: TRBD2
clone size: .

CDR3 protein: CASSFITGFLLSGNTIYF
CDR3 DNA: TGTGCCAGCAGTTTTATAACAGGGTTCTTACTCTCTGGAAACACCATATATTTT
J gene: TRBJ1-3
V gene: TRBV7-9
D gene: .
clone size: .

CDR3 protein: CASSPTPSGTGAGYTF
CDR3 DNA: TGCGCCAGCAGCCCGACCCCCTCCGGGACAGGGGCGGGCTACACCTTC
J gene: TRBJ1-2
V gene: TRBV4-1
D gene: TRBD1
clone size: .

CDR3 protein: CASSAPTGPATEAFF
CDR3 DNA: TGTGCCAGCAGTGCTCCTACAGGGCCCGCCACTGAAGCTTTCTTT
J gene: TRBJ1-1
V gene: TRBV27
D gene: .
clone size: .

CDR3 protein: CASSRQGYDEQYF
CDR3 DNA: TGTGCCAGCAGCCGACAGGGTTACGACGAGCAGTACTTC
J gene: TRBJ2-7
V gene: TRBV2
D gene: TRBD1
clone size: .

CDR3 protein: CASRKHSGRDGDQYF
CDR3 DNA: TGTGCCAGCAGGAAACATAGCGGGCGCGATGGGGACCAGTACTTC
J gene: TRBJ2-5
V gene: TRBV6-6
D gene: TRBD2
clone size: .

CDR3 protein: CASSIHRTSGSSDTQYF
CDR3 DNA: TGTGCCAGCAGTATCCACAGGACTAGCGGGAGTTCAGATACGCAGTATTTT
J gene: TRBJ2-3
V gene: TRBV27
D gene: TRBD2
clone size: .

CDR3 protein: CASSVSLANTGELFF
CDR3 DNA: TGTGCCAGCAGCGTATCGCTAGCGAACACCGGGGAGCTGTTTTTT
J gene: TRBJ2-2
V gene: TRBV9
D gene: .
clone size: few

CDR3 protein: CASSYGLAGSSYEQYF
CDR3 DNA: TGTGCCAGCAGTTACGGGCTAGCGGGATCATCCTACGAGCAGTACTTC
J gene: TRBJ2-7
V gene: TRBV6-5
D gene: TRBD2
clone size: .

CDR3 protein: CASSLRGPGLGSHEQYF
CDR3 DNA: TGTGCCAGCAGCCTAAGGGGCCCGGGACTAGGATCCCACGAGCAGTACTTC
J gene: TRBJ2-7
V gene: TRBV7-2
D gene: TRBD2
clone size: .

CDR3 protein: CATPAGRGTDTQYF
CDR3 DNA: TGTGCCACCCCGGCAGGTCGTGGCACAGATACGCAGTATTTT
J gene: TRBJ2-3
V gene: TRBV2
D gene: .
clone size: .

CDR3 protein: CASSPGQGRYEQYF
CDR3 DNA: TGCGCCAGCAGCCCAGGACAGGGAAGATACGAGCAGTACTTC
J gene: TRBJ2-7
V gene: TRBV4-1
D gene: TRBD1
clone size: .

CDR3 protein: CASSYSRQGTRFEQFF
CDR3 DNA: TGTGCCAGCAGTTACTCGAGACAGGGGACGAGGTTTGAGCAGTTCTTC
J gene: TRBJ2-1
V gene: TRBV6-2/TRBV6-3
D gene: TRBD1
clone size: .

CDR3 protein: CASSPNPGLDEQFF
CDR3 DNA: TGCGCCAGCAGCCCAAATCCAGGGCTGGATGAGCAGTTCTTC
J gene: TRBJ2-1
V gene: TRBV4-3
D gene: .
clone size: .

CDR3 protein: CATSGSQRYNEQFF
CDR3 DNA: TGTGCCACCAGTGGTTCCCAGCGGTACAATGAGCAGTTCTTC
J gene: TRBJ2-1
V gene: TRBV24-1
D gene: .
clone size: .

CDR3 protein: CAIKGTATNEKLFF
CDR3 DNA: TGTGCCATCAAAGGGACTGCAACTAATGAAAAACTGTTTTTT
J gene: TRBJ1-4
V gene: TRBV10-3
D gene: .
clone size: .

CDR3 protein: CSVTEGRSNQPQHF
CDR3 DNA: TGCAGCGTCACCGAGGGCAGGAGCAATCAGCCCCAGCATTTT
J gene: TRBJ1-5
V gene: TRBV29-1
D gene: .
clone size: few

CDR3 protein: CASSSDSGGAKTQYF
CDR3 DNA: TGTGCCAGCAGCTCCGATAGCGGGGGGGCAAAGACCCAGTACTTC
J gene: TRBJ2-5
V gene: TRBV7-2
D gene: TRBD2
clone size: few

CDR3 protein: CASSLRQSGRAFF
CDR3 DNA: TGTGCCAGCAGCCTCCGACAAAGCGGCAGGGCTTTCTTT
J gene: TRBJ1-1
V gene: TRBV3-1/TRBV3-2
D gene: .
clone size: .